The sample holds many counts of the clone carrying this T cell receptor beta chain. The sample belongs to a study of T-cell reconstitution after alpha-beta-depleted transplantation in children. Germline V gene sequence: CDR1 SGHTA, CDR2 FQGNSA. The germline V and J ends were trimmed by 4 bases and 13 bases, with 19 bases remaining between them. The CDR3 sequence is 14 residues long. During its preparation, the TCRbeta library received unique molecular identifiers. A single record per CDR3 protein comes from TCRdb applying MiXCR to the PCR reads. Of roughly 120,000 distinct CDR3 sequences in the sample, over 9% were seen once.

The source of this sequence is a human donor who donated a stem cell graft to a child with acute lymphoblastic leukemia. The sequencing here drew on PBMCs from the stem cell graft donor, taken from the stem cell graft. This chain uses TRBV7-2 with TRBJ1-4; D perhaps matches TRBD1 (6 bases). The CDR3 protein is CASSSLRSKGGLFF. The CDR3 DNA is TGTGCCAGCAGCTCCCTGCGCAGTAAAGGGGGACTGTTTTTT.